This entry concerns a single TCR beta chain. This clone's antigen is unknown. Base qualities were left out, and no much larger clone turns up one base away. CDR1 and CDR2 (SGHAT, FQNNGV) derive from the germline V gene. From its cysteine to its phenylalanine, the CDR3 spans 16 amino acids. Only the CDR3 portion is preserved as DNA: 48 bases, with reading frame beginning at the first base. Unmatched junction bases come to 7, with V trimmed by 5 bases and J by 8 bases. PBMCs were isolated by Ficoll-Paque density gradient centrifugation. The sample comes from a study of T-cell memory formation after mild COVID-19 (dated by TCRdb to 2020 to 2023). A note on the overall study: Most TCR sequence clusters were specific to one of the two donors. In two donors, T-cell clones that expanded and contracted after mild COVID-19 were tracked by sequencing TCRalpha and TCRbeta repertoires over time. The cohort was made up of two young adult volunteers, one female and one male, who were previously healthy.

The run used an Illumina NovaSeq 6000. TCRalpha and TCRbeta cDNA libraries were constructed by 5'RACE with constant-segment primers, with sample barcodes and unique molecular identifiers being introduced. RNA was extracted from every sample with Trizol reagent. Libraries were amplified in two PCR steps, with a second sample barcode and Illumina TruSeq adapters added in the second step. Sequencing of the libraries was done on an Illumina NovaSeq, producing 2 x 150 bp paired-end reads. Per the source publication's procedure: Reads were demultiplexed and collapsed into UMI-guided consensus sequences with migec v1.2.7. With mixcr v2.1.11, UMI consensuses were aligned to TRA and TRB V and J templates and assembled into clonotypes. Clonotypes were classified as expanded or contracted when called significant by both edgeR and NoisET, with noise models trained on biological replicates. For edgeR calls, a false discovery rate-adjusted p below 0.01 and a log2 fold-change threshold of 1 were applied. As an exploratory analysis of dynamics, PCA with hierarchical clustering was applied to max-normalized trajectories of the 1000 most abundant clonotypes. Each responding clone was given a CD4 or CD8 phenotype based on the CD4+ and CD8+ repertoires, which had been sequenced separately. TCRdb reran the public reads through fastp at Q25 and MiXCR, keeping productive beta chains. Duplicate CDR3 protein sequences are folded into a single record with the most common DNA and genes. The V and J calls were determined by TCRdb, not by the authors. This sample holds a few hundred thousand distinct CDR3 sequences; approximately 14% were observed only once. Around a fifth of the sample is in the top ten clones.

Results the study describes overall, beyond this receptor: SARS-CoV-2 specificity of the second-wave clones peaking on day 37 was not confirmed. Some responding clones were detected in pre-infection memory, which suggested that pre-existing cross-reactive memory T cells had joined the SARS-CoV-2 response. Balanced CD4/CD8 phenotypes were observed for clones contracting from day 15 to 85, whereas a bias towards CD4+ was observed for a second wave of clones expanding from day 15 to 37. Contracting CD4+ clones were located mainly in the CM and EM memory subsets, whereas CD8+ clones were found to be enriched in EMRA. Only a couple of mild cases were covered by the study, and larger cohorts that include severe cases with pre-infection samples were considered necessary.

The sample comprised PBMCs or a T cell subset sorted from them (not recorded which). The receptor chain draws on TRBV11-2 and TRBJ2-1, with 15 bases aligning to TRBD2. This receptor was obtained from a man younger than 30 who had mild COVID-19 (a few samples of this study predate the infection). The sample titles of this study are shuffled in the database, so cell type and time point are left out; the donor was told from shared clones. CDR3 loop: CASSRTSGGVTDEQFF. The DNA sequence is TGTGCCAGCAGCAGGACTAGCGGGGGGGTTACGGATGAGCAGTTCTTC. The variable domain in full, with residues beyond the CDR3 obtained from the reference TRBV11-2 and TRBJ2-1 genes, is EAGVAQSPRYKIIEKRQSVAFWCNPISGHATLYWYQQILGQGPKLLIQFQNNGVVDDSQLPKDRFSAERLKGVDSTLKIQPAKLEDSAVYLCASSRTSGGVTDEQFFGPGTRLTVL.